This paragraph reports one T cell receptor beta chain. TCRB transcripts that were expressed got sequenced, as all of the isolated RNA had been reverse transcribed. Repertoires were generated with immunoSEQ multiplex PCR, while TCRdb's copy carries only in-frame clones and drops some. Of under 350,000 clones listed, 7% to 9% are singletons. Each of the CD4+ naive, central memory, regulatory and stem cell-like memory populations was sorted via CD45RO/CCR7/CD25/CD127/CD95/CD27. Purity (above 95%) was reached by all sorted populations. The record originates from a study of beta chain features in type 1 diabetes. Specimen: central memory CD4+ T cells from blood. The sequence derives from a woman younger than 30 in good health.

CDR3 sequence reads: CASSRYSGQAETQYF. CDR3 nucleotides: TGTGCCAGCTCACGATACTCCGGACAGGCGGAGACCCAGTACTTC. The V and J genes are TRBV18 and TRBJ2-5; 7 nucleotides agree with TRBD1. The CDR3 length is 15 residues. With 4 bases clipped from V and 5 bases from J, the junction kept 10 bases outside the gene matches. Germline CDR1 reads KGHSH; CDR2 reads LQKENI.